This T cell receptor beta chain was retrieved from a study of T cells after somatic rescue of genetic block. Clones were sequenced by immunoSEQ multiplex PCR, and TCRdb holds only the in-frame ones, with some missing. The repertoire has some 7,000 clones, approximately 80% of them found once; the top ten carry more than 25%. The V gene's germline CDR1 is MNHEY and CDR2 SMNVEV (reference sequence). V gave up 2 bases and J gave up 4 bases, with 9 bases separating them. The CDR3 sequence is 14 residues long. The receptor's source is a boy aged 5-17 years. Sequenced material: peripheral blood mononuclear cells (PBMCs). This chain uses TRBV27 with TRBJ1-3; TRBD1 is a possible D gene (5 bases). The CDR3 nucleotides are TGTGCCAGCAGTTTAAGGGGATCGGGAAACACCATATATTTT. Amino acid sequence: CASSLRGSGNTIYF.